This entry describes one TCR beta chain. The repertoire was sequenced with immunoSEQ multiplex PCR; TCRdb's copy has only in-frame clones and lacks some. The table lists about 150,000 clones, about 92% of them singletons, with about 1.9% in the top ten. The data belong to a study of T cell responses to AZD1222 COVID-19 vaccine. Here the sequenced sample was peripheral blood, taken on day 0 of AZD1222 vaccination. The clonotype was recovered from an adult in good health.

CDR3 nucleotide sequence: TGTGCCAGCAGCTTAGCAGGGAATCAAGAGACCCAGTACTTC. Residues: CASSLAGNQETQYF. The chain employs TRBV7-2 and TRBJ2-5; no reliable D call. V lost 0 bases to trimming and J lost 2 bases, with 7 bases between them. The CDR3 consists of 14 residues. Germline V gene sequence: CDR1 SGHTA, CDR2 FQGNSA.